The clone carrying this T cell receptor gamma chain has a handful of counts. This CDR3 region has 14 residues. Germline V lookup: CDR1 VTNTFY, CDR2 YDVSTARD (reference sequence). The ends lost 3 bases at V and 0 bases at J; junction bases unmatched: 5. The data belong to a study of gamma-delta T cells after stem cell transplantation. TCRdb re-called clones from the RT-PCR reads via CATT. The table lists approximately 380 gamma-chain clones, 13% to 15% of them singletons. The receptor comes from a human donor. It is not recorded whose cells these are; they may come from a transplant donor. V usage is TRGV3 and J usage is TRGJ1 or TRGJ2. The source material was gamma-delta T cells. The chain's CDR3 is CATWDPLNYYKKLF. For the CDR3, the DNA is TGTGCCACCTGGGACCCCTTGAATTATTATAAGAAACTCTTT.